This T cell receptor beta chain was sequenced in a study of blood T cell repertoires in COVID-19. V lost 3 bases, J lost 1 base, and 3 bases stayed unmatched. CDR3 length equals 15 residues. Per germline, CDR1 SGHTA and CDR2 FQGNSA. How the authors handled the data: By means of reference gene primer amplification, nucleated cell counts were estimated. Repertoires were generated with immunoSEQ multiplex PCR, while TCRdb's copy carries only in-frame clones and drops some. V and J calls plus clone size are reproduced from that table; the DNA served to infer D and trimming. The sample has around 370,000 clones, more than 75% seen once; the top ten hold 1.2%.

The sequenced sample consisted of PBMCs or T cells enriched from blood (not recorded which). V gene TRBV7-2 combines with J gene TRBJ2-7; TRBD2 matches 10 bases. This sequence originates from a woman aged 18-29 years who had recovered from COVID-19. CDR3 coding DNA: TGTGCCAGCAGCTTGTCTAGCGGGGGATCCTACGAGCAGTACTTC. It yields the protein CASSLSSGGSYEQYF.